This T cell receptor beta chain was sequenced for a study of regulatory T cells in long-lasting Graves disease. The study, taken as a whole, reports: There was favoring of TRBV28, TRBJ1-2 and TRBJ2-5 in persistent disease.

This clonotype was seen ten or more times. What it binds is not known. Germline-derived CDR1 and CDR2 are DFQATT and SNEGSKA (reference sequence). This CDR3 is 13 amino acids long. Trimming removed 7 bases from V and 2 bases from J, with 13 bases in between. TCR beta libraries were built with iRepertoire HTBI primers and Arm-PCR of CDR3 regions. MiXCR was run by TCRdb on the multiplex PCR reads, yielding one entry per CDR3 protein. The sample shows around 480,000 distinct CDR3 sequences, approximately 16% of them seen only once. The time point was: newly diagnosed GD, antithyroid drugs for less than 3 months. Generation of the TCR library employed RNA extracted from PBMCs. These data were also reused for a study on T cells in Graves' hyperthyroidism and ophthalmopathy. As reported in that work: Stable Graves' hyperthyroidism denoted no ophthalmopathy progression over 18 months. Uncontrolled infection, other autoimmune disease, pregnancy or lactation disqualified patients from enrolment. The HTBI primer set served for first-round RT-PCR of the TCR CDR3.

The rearrangement links TRBV20-1 to TRBJ2-3; D is possibly TRBD2 (6 bases). The sequenced sample was peripheral blood mononuclear cells (PBMCs), obtained at new diagnosis, from a patient treated with antithyroid drugs. The receptor's source is a woman aged 40-60 years with Graves disease. The CDR3 bases are TGCAGTGGGTTGGCGGGGTACACAGATACGCAGTATTTT. This sequence encodes CSGLAGYTDTQYF.